Listed below are T cell receptor beta chains from one sample, sequenced in a study of cytomegalovirus exposure and HLA in healthy donors. The repertoire was sequenced with immunoSEQ multiplex PCR; TCRdb's copy has only in-frame clones and lacks some. The table records around 100,000 clones, over 80% of them present only once. Sequenced input: PBMCs. These receptors were obtained from a female donor in good health and CMV-seropositive. Both conserved end residues are part of each CDR3. D genes are given only for firm matches. Size values are once, few and many counts, or a class for expanded clones, and some rows have none.

TRBJ2-2,-,TRBV6-5,TRBD2,TGTGCCAGCAGTGGACTAGCGGTGGGCACCGGGGAGCTGTTTTTT,CASSGLAVGTGELFF
TRBJ1-1,-,TRBV10-2,TRBD1,TGCGCCAGCAGTGAGCCCGGGACAGGGGTCGGTGAAGCTTTCTTT,CASSEPGTGVGEAFF
TRBJ1-6,-,TRBV4-1,TRBD1,TGCGCCAGCAGCACTGGGACAGGTCAAAATTCACCCCTCCACTTT,CASSTGTGQNSPLHF
TRBJ2-3,-,TRBV18,-,TGTGCCAGCTCACCACCAGCGGCAGGTTCAGATACGCAGTATTTT,CASSPPAAGSDTQYF
TRBJ1-1,-,TRBV12-5,-,TGTGCTAGTGGTTTGGTACGGGGGATCGTGAACACTGAAGCTTTCTTT,CASGLVRGIVNTEAFF
TRBJ1-3,-,TRBV7-2,-,TGTGCCAGCAGCCAAGTCGGGGATGGAAACACCATATATTTT,CASSQVGDGNTIYF
TRBJ2-7,-,TRBV11-2,TRBD2,TGTGCCAGCAGCAGTAGCGGGTGGGGCGAGCAGTACTTC,CASSSSGWGEQYF
TRBJ1-5,few,TRBV15,TRBD1,TGTGCCACCAGCAGTTCGTCTTCCAGGGGGACGGGCAATCAGCCCCAGCATTTT,CATSSSSSRGTGNQPQHF
TRBJ2-1,-,TRBV2,TRBD2,TGTGCCAGCAGTGAAGCCGGACTGGGACTAGCCGGTGGTGAGCAGTTCTTC,CASSEAGLGLAGGEQFF
TRBJ1-2,-,TRBV28,-,TGTGCCAGCAGTTTGGGTGTTCGGGAAGGGCGCTATGGCTACACCTTC,CASSLGVREGRYGYTF
TRBJ1-1,-,TRBV2,-,TGTGCCAGCAGTGAACCCCAGGGGCATGGTACTGAAGCTTTCTTT,CASSEPQGHGTEAFF
TRBJ2-6,-,TRBV5-4,TRBD1,TGTGCCAGCAGCTCTTTCGGACAGGGATTCGTTCCTGGGGCCAACGTCCTGACTTTC,CASSSFGQGFVPGANVLTF
TRBJ2-5,once,TRBV9,TRBD2,TGTGCCAGCAGCGGCCGGACTAGCGGGGGGCCAAGGGAGACCCAGTACTTC,CASSGRTSGGPRETQYF
TRBJ2-3,-,TRBV6-5,-,TGTGCCAGCACTCGGGACAAGGAGGAGTATTTT,CASTRDKEEYF
TRBJ1-1,-,TRBV18,TRBD1,TGTGCCAGCTCACGACAGGGCTTGAACACTGAAGCTTTCTTT,CASSRQGLNTEAFF
TRBJ1-2,once,TRBV7-9,TRBD1,TGTGCCAGCAGTCCGGACAGGGGCCTTGAAGGCTACACCTTC,CASSPDRGLEGYTF
TRBJ2-2,-,TRBV30,TRBD2,TGTGCCTGGAGAGGCGGGAGAGCGAACACCGGGGAGCTGTTTTTT,CAWRGGRANTGELFF
TRBJ2-7,-,TRBV7-9,TRBD2,TGTGCCAGCAGCGACGGGACTAGCGGGAGTCTCTACTTC,CASSDGTSGSLYF
TRBJ2-4,-,TRBV7-3,TRBD2,TGTGCCAGCAGCCCCGGGACTAGCGGGATGAAAGCCAAAAACATTCAGTACTTC,CASSPGTSGMKAKNIQYF
TRBJ2-7,-,TRBV5-4,-,TGTGCCAGCAGCTTGCGGGGATCCGAGCAGTACTTC,CASSLRGSEQYF
TRBJ1-4,-,TRBV6-5,-,TGTGCCAGCTCGCAGGGGCGTTGGGAAAAACTGTTTTTT,CASSQGRWEKLFF
TRBJ2-7,-,TRBV5-6,TRBD2,TGTGCCAGCAGCTTGGGACTAGCGGGAGGGCCCGTCTACGAGCAGTACTTC,CASSLGLAGGPVYEQYF
TRBJ1-1,-,TRBV2,-,TGTGCCAGCAGTGGTACAGGGTTCGGCGCTGAAGCTTTCTTT,CASSGTGFGAEAFF
TRBJ2-7,few,TRBV7-9,TRBD1,TGTTCCAGCAGCTCCCGGGACAGGGGCGACTACGAGCAGTACTTC,CSSSSRDRGDYEQYF
TRBJ2-7,-,TRBV7-9,TRBD2,TGTGCCAGCAGCATCATAGCGGGAGGGAAAACTCCCGAAGCCTACGAGCAGTACTTC,CASSIIAGGKTPEAYEQYF
TRBJ2-1,-,TRBV11-2,-,TGTGCCAGCAGCTTCCTCCTCAGCGGCGCCTACAATGAGCAGTTCTTC,CASSFLLSGAYNEQFF
TRBJ2-7,-,TRBV5-1,-,TGCGCCAGCAGCTTGGCGGCAGGGGATACCTACGAGCAGTACTTC,CASSLAAGDTYEQYF
TRBJ1-1,-,TRBV9,-,TGTGCCAGCAGCGTAGTAAAGTTGGGGGCCCTCACTGAAGCTTTCTTT,CASSVVKLGALTEAFF
TRBJ2-7,-,TRBV11-2,-,TGTGCCAGCAGCTTAGTGGTCACTTCCTACGAGCAGTACTTC,CASSLVVTSYEQYF
TRBJ1-2,-,TRBV10-3,-,TGTGCCATCTCACGAGACTATGGCTACACCTTC,CAISRDYGYTF
TRBJ2-1,-,TRBV27,TRBD2,TGTGCCAGCAGTTTATGGTTAGCGGGAGGTATCAATGAGCAGTTCTTC,CASSLWLAGGINEQFF
TRBJ2-7,-,TRBV5-1,TRBD2,TGCGCCAGCAGCACCGGACTAGCGGTAGCGTACGAGCAGTACTTC,CASSTGLAVAYEQYF
TRBJ1-2,-,TRBV5-6,-,TGTGCCAGCAGCTTGAGTAGGGAGGGCTACCCCTTC,CASSLSREGYPF
TRBJ2-7,-,TRBV9,TRBD1,TGTGCCAGCAGCGTAGGGACAGGGAGCTCCTACGAGCAGTACTTC,CASSVGTGSSYEQYF
TRBJ2-2,-,TRBV4-1,-,TGCGCCAGCAGCCAAGGACCCGGGGGGAACACCGGGGAGCTGTTTTTT,CASSQGPGGNTGELFF
TRBJ2-1,-,TRBV13,TRBD2,TGTGCCAGCAGCCCCGCCGGGCGGGCTAGCGGGAGGGCCCAGCAGTTCTTC,CASSPAGRASGRAQQFF
TRBJ1-5,-,TRBV5-1,-,TGCGCCAGCAGCTTGGGCGGAACCGACAATCAGCCCCAGCATTTT,CASSLGGTDNQPQHF
TRBJ1-2,-,TRBV25-1,TRBD1,TGTGCCAGCAGCGAGGGACAGGCCTATGGCTACACCTTC,CASSEGQAYGYTF
TRBJ2-7,-,TRBV5-6,TRBD2,TGTGCCAGCAGCCACAGACTAGCGGGCTCCTACGAGCAGTACTTC,CASSHRLAGSYEQYF
TRBJ2-2,-,TRBV27,-,TGTGCCAGCAGCCCCGGACTACTCACCGGGGAGCTGTTTTTT,CASSPGLLTGELFF
TRBJ2-7,once,TRBV6-5,TRBD2,TGTGCCAGCGGAGGGAGGGATCACTACGAGCAGTACTTC,CASGGRDHYEQYF
TRBJ2-2,-,TRBV18,TRBD1,TGTGCCAGCTCACCACTCGGGACAGGGGAGAACACCGGGGAGCTGTTTTTT,CASSPLGTGENTGELFF
TRBJ1-2,once,TRBV9,-,TGTGCCAGCAGCGTAGGAGTTAATAGGGGAAACTATGGCTACACCTTC,CASSVGVNRGNYGYTF
TRBJ2-5,-,TRBV7-2,TRBD1,TGTGCCAGCAGCTCTCGGACAGGGGTGGAGACCCAGTACTTC,CASSSRTGVETQYF
TRBJ2-1,-,TRBV10-3,-,TGTGCCATCAGTGTGGGCGGGAACATCTTATACAATGAGCAGTTCTTC,CAISVGGNILYNEQFF
TRBJ2-7,-,TRBV7-6,-,TGTGCCAGCAGCTTACAAGGAACTAGGGATTTGCAGTACTTC,CASSLQGTRDLQYF
TRBJ2-1,-,TRBV27,TRBD2,TGTGCCAGCAGTTTATCAGGTAGCGGGAGGGCCGGGGAGATTAATGAGCAGTTCTTC,CASSLSGSGRAGEINEQFF
TRBJ2-7,-,TRBV9,TRBD1,TGTGCCAGCAGCCCGTCACAGGGGGCAACCTACGAGCAGTACTTC,CASSPSQGATYEQYF
TRBJ2-5,-,TRBV6-5,-,TGTGCCAGCAGAGGGGCCGGGGGACGAGAGACCCAGTACTTC,CASRGAGGRETQYF
TRBJ1-3,few,TRBV6-5,TRBD1,TGTGCCACCTCCCAGGGGGTGTTCTCTGGAAACACCATATATTTT,CATSQGVFSGNTIYF
TRBJ2-5,-,TRBV9,-,TGTGCCAGCAGCAGAGGACAGCAAGAGACCCAGTACTTC,CASSRGQQETQYF